Reported below is one T cell receptor beta chain. Relative to the germline gene, one junction end is altered; a read error may explain this. In germline, CDR1 is LNHNV, CDR2 YYDKDF (reference sequence). This CDR3 has 20 amino acids. The record originates from a study of blood T cells in healthy people across ages. It was with a sample-barcoded 5' primer and a J-beta primer mix that a second PCR of about 7 to 12 cycles was run. TCRdb ran MiXCR on the 5' RACE reads and lists one entry per CDR3 protein. The table has about 1.5 million distinct CDR3 sequences, approximately 38% seen once. Caucasian, healthy and from Russia, the donors were aged between about 6 and 90. About 10 milliliters of peripheral blood were drawn from each donor into EDTA-treated tubes.

This TCR was recovered from a woman under 30 in good health. What was sequenced was blood. The rearrangement uses TRBV15 and TRBJ2-3; D not resolved. The CDR3 nucleotides read TGTGCCGCCAGCAGAGATGTCCATGCTGGCACGGCTCGCGGCACAGATACGCAGTATTTT. This codes for CAASRDVHAGTARGTDTQYF.